This entry is about one TCR beta chain. It has no known antigen specificity. Base qualities are not provided; no much larger clone lies one nucleotide away. This sample also contains other DNA sequences that code for the same CDR3. Enrolling through a virtual design, the prospective study's participants ranged in age from roughly 18 to 95 years and lived across some 22 United States geographic areas. In the prospective study, cohorts were assigned on the basis of participant-reported clinical history obtained from a screening survey and a study questionnaire. For ImmuneRACE Cohort 3, a participant was defined as recovered based on two consecutive negative NP/OP PCR tests, clearance by a healthcare professional, or resolution of symptoms. In the prospective study, mobile phlebotomists collected whole blood, serum and a nasopharyngeal or oropharyngeal swab from each participant. Participants in the prospective study had the option to provide additional blood draws and questionnaires over a 2-month period. Blood samples from the prospective study were shipped frozen or at room temperature prior to DNA extraction.

The germline V gene encodes CDR1 KGHSH and CDR2 LQKENI. The V and J ends are trimmed by 2 bases and 5 bases, leaving 9 bases between them. The CDR3 goes from the cysteine to the phenylalanine over 13 residues. Just the 39-base CDR3 DNA is kept, in frame starting at base 1. The data were taken from a study of blood T cell repertoires in COVID-19 (dated by TCRdb to 2020 to 2022). Looking at the study overall: Samples covering the acute and convalescent phases of COVID-19 were provided by collaborators in the United States, Italy and Spain. The prospective study material was composed of cDNA or gDNA derived from T cells, B-cell-depleted T cells, or PBMCs. The samples were drawn from two sources: the first 160 participants of the ongoing ImmuneRACE study, and over 1,000 subjects contributed by 6 global collaborators. Where available, HLA class I and class II types were obtained from metadata supplied by the sample provider rather than from assay-based typing. A freely available public database, intended as a resource for researchers studying the immune response to SARS-CoV-2, is where the repertoires were released. Nearly every sample came with metadata listing a de-identified subject ID, COVID-19 status, age in years and sex. Deeply sampled blood TCRbeta repertoires from subjects exposed to, actively infected with, or recovered from COVID-19 were included in the dataset.

The immunoSEQ Assay, a bias-controlled multiplex PCR, was used to amplify TCRbeta CDR3 regions from genomic DNA. The authors' pipeline ran thus. Nucleated cell counts per sample were estimated from amplification of reference gene primers within the assay. To quantify the absolute abundance of each unique TCRbeta CDR3 rearrangement, sequence reads were collapsed and filtered. Productive Simpson clonality was computed per sample as the square root of Simpson's diversity index over productive rearrangements. In TCRdb, the immuneACCESS table is reduced to in-frame sequences with V and J assigned. These tables do not hold every clone; where another copy was compared, an unresolved V gene accounts for under half, and the others remain unexplained. V and J calls plus clone size are reproduced from that table; the DNA served to infer D and trimming. This sample comprises approximately 360,000 clones, roughly four fifths of them detected only once. The biggest ten clones account for about 4.9% of the sample.

General study outcomes and caveats: How much clinical and demographic metadata was included differed by source and by participant, and the metadata was provided uncurated.

Sequencing used PBMCs or T cells enriched from blood (not recorded which). The receptor's source is a woman between 45 and 60 years old who had recovered from COVID-19. The sequence joins TRBV18 to TRBJ1-1; the D gene lacks a confident call. The CDR3 protein is CASSPTRGTEAFF. The DNA is TGTGCCAGCTCACCAACGCGAGGAACTGAAGCTTTCTTT.